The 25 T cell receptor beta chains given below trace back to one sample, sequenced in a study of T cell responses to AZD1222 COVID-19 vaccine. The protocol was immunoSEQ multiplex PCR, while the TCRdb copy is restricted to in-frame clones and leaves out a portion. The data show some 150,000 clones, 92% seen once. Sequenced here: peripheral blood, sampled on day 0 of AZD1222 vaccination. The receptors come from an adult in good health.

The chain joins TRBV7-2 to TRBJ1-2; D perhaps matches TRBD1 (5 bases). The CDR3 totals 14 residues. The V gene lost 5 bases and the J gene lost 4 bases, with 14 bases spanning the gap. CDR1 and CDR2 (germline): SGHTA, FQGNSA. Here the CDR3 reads CASSKGSEGYGYTF. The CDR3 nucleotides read TGTGCCAGCAGCAAGGGGTCGGAGGGCTATGGCTACACCTTC. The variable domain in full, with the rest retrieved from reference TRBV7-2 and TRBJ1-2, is GAGVSQSPSNKVTEKGKDVELRCDPISGHTALYWYRQSLGQGLEFLIYFQGNSAPDKSGLPSDRFSAERTGGSVSTLTIQRTQQEDSAVYLCASSKGSEGYGYTFGSGTRLTVV.

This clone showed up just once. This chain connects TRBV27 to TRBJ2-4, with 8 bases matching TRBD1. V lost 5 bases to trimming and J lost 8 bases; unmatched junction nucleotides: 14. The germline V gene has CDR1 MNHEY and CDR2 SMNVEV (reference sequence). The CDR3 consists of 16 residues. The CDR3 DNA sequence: TGTGCCAGCAGTACCATGACAGGGGCGCGTAGGTACATTCAGTACTTC. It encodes CASSTMTGARRYIQYF.

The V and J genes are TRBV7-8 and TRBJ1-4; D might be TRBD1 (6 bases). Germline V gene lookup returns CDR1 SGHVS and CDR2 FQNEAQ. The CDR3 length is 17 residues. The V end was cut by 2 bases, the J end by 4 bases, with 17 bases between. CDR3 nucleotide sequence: TGTGCCAGCAGCTTATCGATGATAGGGGGATTTAATGAAAAACTGTTTTTT. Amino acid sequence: CASSLSMIGGFNEKLFF.

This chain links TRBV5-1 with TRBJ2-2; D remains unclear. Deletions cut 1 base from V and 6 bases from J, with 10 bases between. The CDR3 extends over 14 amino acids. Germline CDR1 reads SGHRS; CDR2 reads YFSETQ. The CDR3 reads CASSLSRVAGELFF. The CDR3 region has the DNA TGCGCCAGCAGCTTGAGTCGGGTCGCCGGGGAGCTGTTTTTT.

This CDR3 is CAISEANPGAAHYGYTF. CDR3 DNA sequence: TGTGCCATCAGTGAGGCGAATCCAGGGGCGGCACACTATGGCTACACCTTC. The V gene is TRBV10-3, the J gene TRBJ1-2; TRBD1 might be the D (6 bases). Trimming cost V 2 bases and J 3 bases, with 19 bases left between them. The CDR3 has 17 amino acids. CDR1 is ENHRY, CDR2 SYGVKD, per germline.

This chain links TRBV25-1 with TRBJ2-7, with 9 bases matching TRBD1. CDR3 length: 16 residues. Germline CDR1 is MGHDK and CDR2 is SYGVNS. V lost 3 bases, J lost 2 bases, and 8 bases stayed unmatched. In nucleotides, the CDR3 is TGTGCCAGCAGTGATTTCGGGACAGGGCCTACCTACGAGCAGTACTTC. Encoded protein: CASSDFGTGPTYEQYF.

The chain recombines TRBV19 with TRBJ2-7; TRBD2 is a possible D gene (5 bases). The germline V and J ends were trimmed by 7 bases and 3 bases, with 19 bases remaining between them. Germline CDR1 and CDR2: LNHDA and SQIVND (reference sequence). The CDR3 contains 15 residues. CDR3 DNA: TGTGCCAGTACCGCCACTCGGGGAGCCGGCTACGAGCAGTACTTC. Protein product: CASTATRGAGYEQYF.

This CDR3 is CASSKSPGQGFGYTF. DNA of the CDR3: TGTGCCAGCAGTAAATCTCCGGGACAGGGTTTCGGCTACACCTTC. The V and J genes are TRBV6-5 and TRBJ1-2, with 9 positions matching TRBD1. Unmatched junction bases numbered 12, after V lost 5 bases and J lost 8 bases. Germline CDR1 reads MNHEY; CDR2 reads SVGAGI. The CDR3 spans 15 residues.

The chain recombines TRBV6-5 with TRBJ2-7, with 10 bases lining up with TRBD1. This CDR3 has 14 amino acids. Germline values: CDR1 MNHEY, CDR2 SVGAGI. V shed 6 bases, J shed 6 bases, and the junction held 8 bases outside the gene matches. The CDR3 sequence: CASRAGTGAFEQYF. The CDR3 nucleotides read TGTGCCAGCAGAGCCGGGACAGGGGCGTTCGAGCAGTACTTC.

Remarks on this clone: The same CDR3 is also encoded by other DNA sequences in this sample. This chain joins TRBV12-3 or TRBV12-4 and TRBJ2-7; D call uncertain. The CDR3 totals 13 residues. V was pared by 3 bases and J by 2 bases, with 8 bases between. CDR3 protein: CASSLAGTYEQYF. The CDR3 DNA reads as TGTGCCAGCAGTTTGGCAGGAACCTACGAGCAGTACTTC.

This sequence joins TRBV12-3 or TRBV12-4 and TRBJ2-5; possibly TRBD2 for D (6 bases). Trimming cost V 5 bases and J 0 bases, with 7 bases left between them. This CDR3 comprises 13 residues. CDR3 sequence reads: CASSRDYQETQYF. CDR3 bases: TGTGCCAGCAGTCGGGACTACCAAGAGACCCAGTACTTC.

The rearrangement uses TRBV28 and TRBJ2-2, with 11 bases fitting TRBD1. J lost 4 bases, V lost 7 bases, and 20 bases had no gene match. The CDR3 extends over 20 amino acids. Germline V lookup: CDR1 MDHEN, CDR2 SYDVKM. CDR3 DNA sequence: TGTGCCAGCACCCTAGAAGGGACAGGGGGTCTAGCGGGGCCCACCGGGGAGCTGTTTTTT. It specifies CASTLEGTGGLAGPTGELFF.

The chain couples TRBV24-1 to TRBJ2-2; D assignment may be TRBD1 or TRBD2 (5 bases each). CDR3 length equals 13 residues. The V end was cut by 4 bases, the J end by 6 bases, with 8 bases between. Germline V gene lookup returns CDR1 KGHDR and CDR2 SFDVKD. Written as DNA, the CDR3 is TGTGCCACCAGTGAAAGGGGAGCCGGGGAGCTGTTTTTT. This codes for CATSERGAGELFF.

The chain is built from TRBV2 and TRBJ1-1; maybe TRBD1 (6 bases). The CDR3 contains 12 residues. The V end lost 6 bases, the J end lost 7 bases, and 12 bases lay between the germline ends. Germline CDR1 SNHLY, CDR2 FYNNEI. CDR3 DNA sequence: TGTGCCAGCAGGGCAGGACAGTTTGAAGCTTTCTTT. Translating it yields CASRAGQFEAFF.

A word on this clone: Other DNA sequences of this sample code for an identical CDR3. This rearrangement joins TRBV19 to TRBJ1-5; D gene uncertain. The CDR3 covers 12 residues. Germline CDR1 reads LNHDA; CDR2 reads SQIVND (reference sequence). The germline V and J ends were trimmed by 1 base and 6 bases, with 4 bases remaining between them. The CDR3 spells CASSIGGQPQHF. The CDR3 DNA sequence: TGTGCCAGTAGTATAGGGGGTCAGCCCCAGCATTTT. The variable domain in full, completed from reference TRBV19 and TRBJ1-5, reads DGGITQSPKYLFRKEGQNVTLSCEQNLNHDAMYWYRQDPGQGLRLIYYSQIVNDFQKGDIAEGYSVSREKKESFPLTVTSAQKNPTAFYLCASSIGGQPQHFGDGTRLSIL.

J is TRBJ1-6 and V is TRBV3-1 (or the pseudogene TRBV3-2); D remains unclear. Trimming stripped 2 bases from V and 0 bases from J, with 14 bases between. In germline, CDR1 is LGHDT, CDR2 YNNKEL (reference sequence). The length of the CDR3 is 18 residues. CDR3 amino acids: CASSQFATSHSYNSPLHF. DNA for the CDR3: TGTGCCAGCAGCCAATTCGCCACTAGTCACTCCTATAATTCACCCCTCCACTTT.

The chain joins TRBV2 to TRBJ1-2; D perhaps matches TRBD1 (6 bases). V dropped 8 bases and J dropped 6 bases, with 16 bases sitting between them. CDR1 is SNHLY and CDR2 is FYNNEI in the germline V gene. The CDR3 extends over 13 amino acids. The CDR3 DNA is TGTGCCAGCCAGCAGGGGAGGACCGATGGCTACACCTTC. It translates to CASQQGRTDGYTF.

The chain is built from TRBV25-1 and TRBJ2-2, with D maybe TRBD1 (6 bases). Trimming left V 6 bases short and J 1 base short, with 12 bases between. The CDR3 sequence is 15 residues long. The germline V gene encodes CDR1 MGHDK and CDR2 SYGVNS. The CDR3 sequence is CASRAGARNTGELFF. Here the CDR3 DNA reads TGTGCCAGCAGGGCAGGGGCTAGGAACACCGGGGAGCTGTTTTTT. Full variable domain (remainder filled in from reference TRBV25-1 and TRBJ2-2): EADIYQTPRYLVIGTGKKITLECSQTMGHDKMYWYQQDPGMELHLIHYSYGVNSTEKGDLSSESTVSRIRTEHFPLTLESARPSHTSQYLCASRAGARNTGELFFGEGSRLTVL.

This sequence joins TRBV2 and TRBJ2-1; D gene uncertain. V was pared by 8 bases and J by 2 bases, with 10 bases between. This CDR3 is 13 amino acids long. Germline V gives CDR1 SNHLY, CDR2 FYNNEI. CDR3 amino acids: CASVQRTYNEQFF. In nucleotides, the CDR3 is TGTGCCAGCGTGCAGAGGACCTACAATGAGCAGTTCTTC. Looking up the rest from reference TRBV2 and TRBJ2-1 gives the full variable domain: EPEVTQTPSHQVTQMGQEVILRCVPISNHLYFYWYRQILGQKVEFLVSFYNNEISEKSEIFDDQFSVERPDGSNFTLKIRSTKLEDSAMYFCASVQRTYNEQFFGPGTRLTVL.

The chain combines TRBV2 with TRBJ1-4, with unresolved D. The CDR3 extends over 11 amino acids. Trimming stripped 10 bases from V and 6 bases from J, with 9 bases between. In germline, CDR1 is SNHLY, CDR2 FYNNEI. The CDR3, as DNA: TGTGCCACCACAGAATATGAAAAACTGTTTTTT. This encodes CATTEYEKLFF.

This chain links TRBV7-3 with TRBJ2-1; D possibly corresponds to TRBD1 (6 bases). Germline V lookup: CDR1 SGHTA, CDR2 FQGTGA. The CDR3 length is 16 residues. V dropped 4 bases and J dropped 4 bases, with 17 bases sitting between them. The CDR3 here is CASSSTGQLLYNEQFF. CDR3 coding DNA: TGTGCCAGCAGCTCCACCGGACAGTTACTATACAATGAGCAGTTCTTC.

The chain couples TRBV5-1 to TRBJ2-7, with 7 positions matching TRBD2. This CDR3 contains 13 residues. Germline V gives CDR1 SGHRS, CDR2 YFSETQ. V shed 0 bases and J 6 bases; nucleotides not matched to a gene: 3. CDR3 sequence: CASSLDRLAEQYF. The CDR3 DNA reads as TGCGCCAGCAGCTTGGACCGACTAGCCGAGCAGTACTTC. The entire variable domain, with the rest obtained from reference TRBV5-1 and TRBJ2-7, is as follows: KAGVTQTPRYLIKTRGQQVTLSCSPISGHRSVSWYQQTPGQGLQFLFEYFSETQRNKGNFPGRFSGRQFSNSRSEMNVSTLELGDSALYLCASSLDRLAEQYFGPGTRLTVT.

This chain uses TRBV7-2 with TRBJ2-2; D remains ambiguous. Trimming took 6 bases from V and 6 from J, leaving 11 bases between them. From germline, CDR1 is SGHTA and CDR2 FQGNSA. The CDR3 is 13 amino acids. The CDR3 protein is CASSSARAGELFF. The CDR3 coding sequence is TGTGCCAGCAGTTCGGCCCGGGCCGGGGAGCTGTTTTTT.

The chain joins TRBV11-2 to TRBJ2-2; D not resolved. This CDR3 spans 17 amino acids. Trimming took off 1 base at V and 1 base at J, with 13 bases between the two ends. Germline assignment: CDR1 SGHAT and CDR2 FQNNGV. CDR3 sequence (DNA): TGTGCCAGCAGCTTAGTAGGTGTAACGGGGAACACCGGGGAGCTGTTTTTT. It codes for CASSLVGVTGNTGELFF.

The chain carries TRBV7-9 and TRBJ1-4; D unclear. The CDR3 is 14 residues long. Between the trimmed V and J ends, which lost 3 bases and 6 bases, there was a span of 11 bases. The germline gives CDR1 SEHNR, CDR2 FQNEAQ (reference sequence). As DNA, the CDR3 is TGTGCCAGCAGCTTCGCCAGGCCGGATGAAAAACTGTTTTTT. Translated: CASSFARPDEKLFF.